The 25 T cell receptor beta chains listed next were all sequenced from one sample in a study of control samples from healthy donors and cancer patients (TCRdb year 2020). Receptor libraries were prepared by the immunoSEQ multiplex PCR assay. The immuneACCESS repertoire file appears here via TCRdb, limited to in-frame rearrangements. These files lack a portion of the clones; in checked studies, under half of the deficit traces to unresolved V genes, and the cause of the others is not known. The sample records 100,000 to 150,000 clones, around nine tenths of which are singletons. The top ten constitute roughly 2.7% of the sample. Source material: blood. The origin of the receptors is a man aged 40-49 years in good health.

CDR3 loop: CASSSGTGYGGELFF. For the CDR3, the DNA is TGTGCCAGCAGCTCCGGGACAGGGTATGGCGGGGAGCTGTTTTTT. V gene TRBV11-2 combines with J gene TRBJ2-2; 9 bases line up with TRBD1. Looked up from germline, CDR1 is SGHAT and CDR2 is FQNNGV. J lost 7 bases, V lost 4 bases, and 7 bases had no gene match. CDR3 size: 15 residues.

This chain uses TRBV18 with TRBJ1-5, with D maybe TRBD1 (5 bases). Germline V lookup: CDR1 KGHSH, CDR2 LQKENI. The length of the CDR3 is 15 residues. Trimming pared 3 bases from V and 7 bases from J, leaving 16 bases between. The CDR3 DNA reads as TGTGCCAGCTCACCCGACTTGGGGCCCGGACAGCCCCAGCATTTT. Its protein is CASSPDLGPGQPQHF.

CDR3 loop: CASKRGGAGTYNQPQHF. In nucleotides, the CDR3 is TGTGCCAGCAAAAGAGGGGGCGCGGGGACGTATAATCAGCCCCAGCATTTT. The genes are TRBV21-1 and TRBJ1-5; the D call in the table, TRBD1, was not verified against the DNA. TRBV21-1 is tagged as a pseudogene. This CDR3 spans 17 amino acids.

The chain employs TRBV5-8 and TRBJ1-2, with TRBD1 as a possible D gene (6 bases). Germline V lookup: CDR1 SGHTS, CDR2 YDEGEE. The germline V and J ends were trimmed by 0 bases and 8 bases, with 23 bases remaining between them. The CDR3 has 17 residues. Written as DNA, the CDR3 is TGTGCCAGCAGCTTGGAGACAGGCCATTCTATGCGATGGGGCTACACCTTC. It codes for CASSLETGHSMRWGYTF. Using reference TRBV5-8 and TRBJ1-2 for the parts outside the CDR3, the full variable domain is EAGVTQSPTHLIKTRGQQATLRCSPISGHTSVYWYQQALGLGLQFLLWYDEGEERNRGNFPPRFSGRQFPNYSSELNVNALELEDSALYLCASSLETGHSMRWGYTFGSGTRLTVV.

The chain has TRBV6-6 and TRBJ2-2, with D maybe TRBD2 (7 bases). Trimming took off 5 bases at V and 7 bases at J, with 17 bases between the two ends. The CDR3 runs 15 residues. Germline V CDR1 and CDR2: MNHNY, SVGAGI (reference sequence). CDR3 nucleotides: TGTGCCAGCAGTCTAGGGGGGGGGCCTGACGGGGAGCTGTTTTTT. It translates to CASSLGGGPDGELFF.

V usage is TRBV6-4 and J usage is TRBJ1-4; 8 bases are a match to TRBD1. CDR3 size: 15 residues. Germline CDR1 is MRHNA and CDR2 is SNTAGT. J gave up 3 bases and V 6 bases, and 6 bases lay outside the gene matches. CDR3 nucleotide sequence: TGTGCCAGCAGCTTAGACAGGGGTTCTAATGAAAAACTGTTTTTT. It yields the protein CASSLDRGSNEKLFF.

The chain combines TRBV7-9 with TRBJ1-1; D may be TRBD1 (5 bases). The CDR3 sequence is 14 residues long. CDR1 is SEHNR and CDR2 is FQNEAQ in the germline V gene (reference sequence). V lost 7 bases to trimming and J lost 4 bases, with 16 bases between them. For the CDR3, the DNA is TGTGCCAGCATCAGGGAGGCTGGCGGCACTGAAGCTTTCTTT. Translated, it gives CASIREAGGTEAFF.

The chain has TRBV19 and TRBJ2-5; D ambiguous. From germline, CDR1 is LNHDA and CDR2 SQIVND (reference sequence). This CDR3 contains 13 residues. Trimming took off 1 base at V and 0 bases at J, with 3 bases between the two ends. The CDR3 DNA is TGTGCCAGTAGTATAGCCCACCAAGAGACCCAGTACTTC. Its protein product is CASSIAHQETQYF.

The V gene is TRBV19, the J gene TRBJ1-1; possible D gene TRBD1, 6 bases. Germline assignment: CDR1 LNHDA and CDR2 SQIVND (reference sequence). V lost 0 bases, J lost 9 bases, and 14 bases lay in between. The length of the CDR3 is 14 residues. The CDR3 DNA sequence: TGTGCCAGTAGTATAGATCTGGGGGGCGGACAAGCTTTCTTT. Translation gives CASSIDLGGGQAFF.

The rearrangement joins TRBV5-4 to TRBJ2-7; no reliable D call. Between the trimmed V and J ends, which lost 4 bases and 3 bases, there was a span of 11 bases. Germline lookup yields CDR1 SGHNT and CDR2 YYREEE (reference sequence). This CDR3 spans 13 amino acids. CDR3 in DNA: TGTGCCAGCAGCAGTCCACCTGTCTACGAGCAGTACTTC. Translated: CASSSPPVYEQYF.

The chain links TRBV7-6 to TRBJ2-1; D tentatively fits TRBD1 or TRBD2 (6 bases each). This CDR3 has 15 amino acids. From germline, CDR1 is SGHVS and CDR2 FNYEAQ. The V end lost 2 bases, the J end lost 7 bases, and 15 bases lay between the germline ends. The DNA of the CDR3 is TGTGCCAGCAGCTTATCTACAGGGACTCGGAATGAGCAGTTCTTC. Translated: CASSLSTGTRNEQFF.

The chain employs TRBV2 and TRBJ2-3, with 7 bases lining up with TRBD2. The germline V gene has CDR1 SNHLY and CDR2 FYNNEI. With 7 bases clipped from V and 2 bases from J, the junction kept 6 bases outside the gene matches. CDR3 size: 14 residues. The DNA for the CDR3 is TGTGCCAGCACACCAGCGGGGACCACAGATACGCAGTATTTT. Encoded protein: CASTPAGTTDTQYF.

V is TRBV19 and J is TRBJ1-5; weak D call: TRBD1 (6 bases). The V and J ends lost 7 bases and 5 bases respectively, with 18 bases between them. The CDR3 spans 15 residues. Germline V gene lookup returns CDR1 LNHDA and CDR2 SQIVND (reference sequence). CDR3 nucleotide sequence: TGTGCCAGTACCTCCCGCGGGGGGCGGTATCAGCCCCAGCATTTT. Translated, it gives CASTSRGGRYQPQHF.

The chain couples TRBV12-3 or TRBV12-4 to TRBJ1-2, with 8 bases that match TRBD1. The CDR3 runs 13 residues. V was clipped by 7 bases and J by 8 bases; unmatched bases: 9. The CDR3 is CASTEQGAGGYTF. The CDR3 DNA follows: TGTGCCAGCACCGAGCAGGGGGCGGGGGGCTACACCTTC.

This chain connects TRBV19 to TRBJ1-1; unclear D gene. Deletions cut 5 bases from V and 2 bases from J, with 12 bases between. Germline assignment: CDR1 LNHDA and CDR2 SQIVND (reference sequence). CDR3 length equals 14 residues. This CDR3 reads CASSWGGTNTEAFF. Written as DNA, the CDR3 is TGTGCCAGTAGTTGGGGAGGAACAAACACTGAAGCTTTCTTT.

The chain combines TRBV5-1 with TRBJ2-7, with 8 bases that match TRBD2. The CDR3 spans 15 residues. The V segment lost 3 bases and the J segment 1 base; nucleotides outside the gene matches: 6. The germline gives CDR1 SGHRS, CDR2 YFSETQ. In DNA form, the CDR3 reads TGCGCCAGCAGCTCGGACGGGAGGGGATCCTACGAGCAGTACTTC. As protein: CASSSDGRGSYEQYF.

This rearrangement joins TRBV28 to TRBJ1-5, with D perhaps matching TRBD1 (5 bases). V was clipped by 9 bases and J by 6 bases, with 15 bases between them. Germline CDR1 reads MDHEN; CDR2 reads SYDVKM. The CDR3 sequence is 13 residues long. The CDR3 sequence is CASYAQGFQPQHF. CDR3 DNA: TGTGCCAGTTACGCCCAGGGTTTTCAGCCCCAGCATTTT.

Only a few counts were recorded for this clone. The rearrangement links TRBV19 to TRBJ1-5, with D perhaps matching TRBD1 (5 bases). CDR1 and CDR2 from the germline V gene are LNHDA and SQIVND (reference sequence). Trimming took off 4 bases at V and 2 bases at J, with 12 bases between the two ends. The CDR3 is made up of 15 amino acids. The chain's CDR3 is CASSNQGLRNQPQHF. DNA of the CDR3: TGTGCCAGTAGTAACCAGGGTTTGCGCAATCAGCCCCAGCATTTT.

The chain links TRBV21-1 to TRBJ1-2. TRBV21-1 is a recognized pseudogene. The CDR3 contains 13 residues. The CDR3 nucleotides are TGTGCCAGCACCAAAGGGACCGACTATGGCTACACCTTC. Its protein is CASTKGTDYGYTF.

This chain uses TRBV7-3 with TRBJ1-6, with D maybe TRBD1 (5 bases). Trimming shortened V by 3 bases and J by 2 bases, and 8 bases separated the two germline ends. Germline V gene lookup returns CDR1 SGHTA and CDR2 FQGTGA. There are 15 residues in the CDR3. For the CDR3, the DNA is TGTGCCAGCAGCTTCGACAGCACCTATAATTCACCCCTCCACTTT. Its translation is CASSFDSTYNSPLHF.

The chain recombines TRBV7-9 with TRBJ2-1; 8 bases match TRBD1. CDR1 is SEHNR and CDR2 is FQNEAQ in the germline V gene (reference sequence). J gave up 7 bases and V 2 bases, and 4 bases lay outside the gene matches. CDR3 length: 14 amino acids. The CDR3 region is CASSLQGANNEQFF. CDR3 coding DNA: TGTGCCAGCAGCTTACAGGGGGCGAATAATGAGCAGTTCTTC.

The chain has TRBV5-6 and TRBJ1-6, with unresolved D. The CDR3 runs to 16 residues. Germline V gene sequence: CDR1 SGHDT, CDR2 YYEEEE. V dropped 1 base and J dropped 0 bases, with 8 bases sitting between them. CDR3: CASSLNPISYNSPLHF. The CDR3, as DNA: TGTGCCAGCAGCTTGAACCCCATCTCCTATAATTCACCCCTCCACTTT. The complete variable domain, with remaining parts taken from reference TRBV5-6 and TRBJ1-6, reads DAGVTQSPTHLIKTRGQQVTLRCSPKSGHDTVSWYQQALGQGPQFIFQYYEEEERQRGNFPDRFSGHQFPNYSSELNVNALLLGDSALYLCASSLNPISYNSPLHFGNGTRLTVT.

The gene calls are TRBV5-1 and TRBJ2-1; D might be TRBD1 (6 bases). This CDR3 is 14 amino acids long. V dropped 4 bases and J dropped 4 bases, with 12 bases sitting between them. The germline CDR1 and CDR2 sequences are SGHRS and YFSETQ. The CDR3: CASSPQTGYNEQFF. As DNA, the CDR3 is TGCGCCAGCAGCCCCCAGACAGGATACAATGAGCAGTTCTTC.

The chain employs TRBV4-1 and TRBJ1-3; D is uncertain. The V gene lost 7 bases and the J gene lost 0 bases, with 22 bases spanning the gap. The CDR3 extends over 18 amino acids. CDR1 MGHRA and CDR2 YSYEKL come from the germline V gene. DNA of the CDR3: TGCGCCAGCACAGCCATTCATGGATTAAGAAGCTCTGGAAACACCATATATTTT. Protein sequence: CASTAIHGLRSSGNTIYF.

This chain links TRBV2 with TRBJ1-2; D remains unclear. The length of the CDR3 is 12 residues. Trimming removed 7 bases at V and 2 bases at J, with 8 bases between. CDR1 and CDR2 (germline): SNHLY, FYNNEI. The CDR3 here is CASTAANYGYTF. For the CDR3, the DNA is TGTGCCAGCACAGCGGCCAACTATGGCTACACCTTC.